The TCR beta chain described here comes from a study of monozygotic twins with inflammatory bowel disease. Study-level findings and limits: Concordant and discordant twins showed no difference in repertoire similarity, possibly from limited power. T cell subtypes that differed could not be told apart.

The quantity of total RNA per TCR library was roughly 3,700 ng. PCR of TCRalpha and TCRbeta cDNA was nested, with two rounds of 16 and 9 cycles. TCRdb re-analyzed the 5' RACE reads; it lists each CDR3 protein once, without DNA. The repertoire table contains around 450,000 distinct CDR3 sequences. Concerning this clonotype itself: Its antigen is still unknown.

The source material was blood. The source of this sequence is a human donor with ulcerative colitis or Crohn's disease, or a healthy co-twin of an affected twin (not recorded which).

This chain's CDR3 is CSARSGGGYNEQFF. V gene TRBV20-1 combines with J gene TRBJ2-1; TCRdb picks TRBD2, but there is no DNA to check that call. CDR1 and CDR2 (germline): DFQATT, SNEGSKA (reference sequence). The CDR3 is made up of 14 amino acids.